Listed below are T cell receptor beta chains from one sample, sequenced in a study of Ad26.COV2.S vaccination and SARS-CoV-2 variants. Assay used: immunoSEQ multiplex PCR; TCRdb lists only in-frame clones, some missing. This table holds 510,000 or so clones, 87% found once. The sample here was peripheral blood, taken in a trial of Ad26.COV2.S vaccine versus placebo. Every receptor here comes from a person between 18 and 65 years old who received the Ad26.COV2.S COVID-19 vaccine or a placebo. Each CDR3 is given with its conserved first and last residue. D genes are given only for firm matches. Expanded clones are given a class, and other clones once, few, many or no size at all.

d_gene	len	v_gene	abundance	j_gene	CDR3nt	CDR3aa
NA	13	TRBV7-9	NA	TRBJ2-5	TGTGCCAGCAGCCCACTAGGGGCGGGGACCCAGTACTTC	CASSPLGAGTQYF
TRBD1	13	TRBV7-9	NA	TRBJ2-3	TGTGCCAGTGAGACAGGGTTAACAGATACGCAGTATTTT	CASETGLTDTQYF
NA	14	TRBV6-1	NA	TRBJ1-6	TGTGCCAGCAGTGAAGCGTCTTCAAATTCACCCCTCCACTTT	CASSEASSNSPLHF
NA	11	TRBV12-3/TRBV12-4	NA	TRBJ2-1	TGTGCCAGCAGTTTGCCCAATGAGCAGTTCTTC	CASSLPNEQFF
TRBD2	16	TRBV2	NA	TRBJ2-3	TGTGCCAGCAGACCTACGGGGGGGAGAAGCACAGATACGCAGTATTTT	CASRPTGGRSTDTQYF
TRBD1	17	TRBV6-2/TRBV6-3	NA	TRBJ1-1	TGTGCCAGCAGTTACCCTCGGGACAGGGGTCTGAACACTGAAGCTTTCTTT	CASSYPRDRGLNTEAFF
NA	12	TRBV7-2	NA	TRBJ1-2	TGTGCCACCCAACAGGGTCGTGGGGGCTACACCTTC	CATQQGRGGYTF
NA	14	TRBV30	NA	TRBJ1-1	TGTGCCTGGAGCCCGGGGGCTCTGAACACTGAAGCTTTCTTT	CAWSPGALNTEAFF
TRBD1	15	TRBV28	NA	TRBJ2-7	TGTGCCAGCAGTCCCCCCCCGACAGGGACCTACGAGCAGTACTTC	CASSPPPTGTYEQYF
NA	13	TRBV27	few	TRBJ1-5	TGTGCCACGGGGTCCTATAGCAATCAGCCCCAGCATTTT	CATGSYSNQPQHF
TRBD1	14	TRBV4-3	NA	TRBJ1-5	TGCGCCAGCAGCCAAGGGACAGGGAATCAGCCCCAGCATTTT	CASSQGTGNQPQHF
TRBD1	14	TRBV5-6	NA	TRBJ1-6	TGTGCCAGCAGCTTCCAGGGGGGTGTTTCACCCCTCCACTTT	CASSFQGGVSPLHF
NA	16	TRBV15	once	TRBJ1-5	TGTGCCACCAGCGGGTCAACAGGAGGTGGGCATCAGCCCCAGCATTTT	CATSGSTGGGHQPQHF
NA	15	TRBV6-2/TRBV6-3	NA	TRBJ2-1	TGTGCCAGCAGTTTCCTAGCGGAGGGGGGCAATGAGCAGTTCTTC	CASSFLAEGGNEQFF
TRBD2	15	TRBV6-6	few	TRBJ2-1	TGTGCCAGCAGTTACGGAAGCGGGAGCTACAATGAGCAGTTCTTC	CASSYGSGSYNEQFF
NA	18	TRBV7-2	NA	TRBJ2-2	TGTGCCAGCAGCAAAATCAGATACAGAGGGATTGGAACCGGGGAGCTGTTTTTT	CASSKIRYRGIGTGELFF
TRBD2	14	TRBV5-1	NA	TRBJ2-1	TGCGCCAGCAGCTTCCAGCGGGACTGGGATGAGCAGTTCTTC	CASSFQRDWDEQFF
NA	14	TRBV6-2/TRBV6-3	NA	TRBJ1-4	TGTGCCAGCAGCCGGACCGGCGAAGGCGAAAAACTGTTTTTT	CASSRTGEGEKLFF
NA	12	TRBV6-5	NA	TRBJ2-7	TGTGCCAGCACTTCCGGGGGCTACGAGCAGTACTTC	CASTSGGYEQYF
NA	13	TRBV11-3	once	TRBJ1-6	TGTGCCAGCAGCTTCCAGTCTGATTCACCCCTCCACTTT	CASSFQSDSPLHF
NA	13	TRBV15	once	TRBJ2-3	TGTGCCACCAGCAGCGGTGGTCCAGATACGCAGTATTTT	CATSSGGPDTQYF
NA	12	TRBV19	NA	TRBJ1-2	TGTGCCAGTAAGAGTGGGGACTATGGCTACACCTTC	CASKSGDYGYTF
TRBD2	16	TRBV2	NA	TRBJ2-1	TGTGCCAGCAACCTCCCCGGACTAGCGGGAGTTGGAGAGCAGTTCTTC	CASNLPGLAGVGEQFF
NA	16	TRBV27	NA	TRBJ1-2	TGTGCCAGCAGTTTATCTAGGATGTTGGGTTTCTATGGCTACACCTTC	CASSLSRMLGFYGYTF
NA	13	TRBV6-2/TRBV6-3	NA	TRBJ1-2	TGTGCCAGCAGTTTTCAGTACTACTATGGCTACACCTTC	CASSFQYYYGYTF
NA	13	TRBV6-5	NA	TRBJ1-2	TGTGCCAGCAGCCGAACCGGGACGAATGGCTACACCTTC	CASSRTGTNGYTF
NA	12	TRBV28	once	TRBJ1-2	TGTGCCAGCAGAAAGGACGGTTATGGCTACACCTTC	CASRKDGYGYTF
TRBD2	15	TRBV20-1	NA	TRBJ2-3	TGCAGTGCTAGTTTGGTAGCGGGAGCCACAGATACGCAGTATTTT	CSASLVAGATDTQYF
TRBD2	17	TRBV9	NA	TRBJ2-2	TGTGCCAGCAGCGTAGAAGCGGGAGCGTTGAACACCGGGGAGCTGTTTTTT	CASSVEAGALNTGELFF
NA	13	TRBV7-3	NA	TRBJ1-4	TGTGCCAGCAGCTTTGGGGGGACTGAAAAACTGTTTTTT	CASSFGGTEKLFF
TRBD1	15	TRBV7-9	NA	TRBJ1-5	TGTGCCAGCAGCCAGGGGGGGGCGGGACAATCGCCCCAGCATTTT	CASSQGGAGQSPQHF
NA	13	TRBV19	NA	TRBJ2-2	TGTGCCAGTAGGTGGATGAACACCGGGGAGCTGTTTTTT	CASRWMNTGELFF
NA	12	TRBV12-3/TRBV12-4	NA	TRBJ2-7	TGTGCCAGCAGTTTGGGAAGCTACGAGCAGTACTTC	CASSLGSYEQYF
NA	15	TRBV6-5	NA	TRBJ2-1	TGTGCCAGCAGTTACGGGGTTGGGGGCTACAATGAGCAGTTCTTC	CASSYGVGGYNEQFF
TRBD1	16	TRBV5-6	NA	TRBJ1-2	TGTGCCAGCAGCTTGGGACAGGGGGCGTATACTCATGGCTACACCTTC	CASSLGQGAYTHGYTF
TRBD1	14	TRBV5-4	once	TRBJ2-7	TGTGCCAGCAGCGTATCCGGGACAGGGGACGAGCAGTACTTC	CASSVSGTGDEQYF
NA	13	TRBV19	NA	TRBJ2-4	TGTGCCAGTAGCCAGACTAGGTCGGGCATTCAGTACTTC	CASSQTRSGIQYF
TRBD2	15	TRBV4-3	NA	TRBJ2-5	TGCGCCAGCAGCCAAGGAAGCGGGAGGCTAGAGACCCAGTACTTC	CASSQGSGRLETQYF
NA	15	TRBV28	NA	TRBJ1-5	TGTGCCAGCAGTTTATTAGGTGGCGGGAATCAGCCCCAGCATTTT	CASSLLGGGNQPQHF
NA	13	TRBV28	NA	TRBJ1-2	TGTGCCTGCCGCGGGGAGTTGGGATATGGCTACACCTTC	CACRGELGYGYTF